Presented here are 6 T cell receptor beta chains from one specimen sequenced in a study of T cells in Graves' hyperthyroidism and ophthalmopathy. The CDR3 regions of TCR beta were amplified from RNA transcripts. The HTBI primer set drove a first-round RT-PCR of the TCR CDR3. TCRdb processed the multiplex PCR reads anew with MiXCR; each CDR3 protein has one entry. This repertoire shows 500,000 to 600,000 distinct CDR3 sequences, over 15% found once; its top ten account for under 20%. Sequencing was done on a sample of blood. The source of these receptors is a woman aged 18-29 years with Graves' hyperthyroidism.

This clonotype was detected many times. The chain is built from TRBV3-1 and TRBJ2-3, with 9 positions matching TRBD2. Germline values: CDR1 LGHDT, CDR2 YNNKEL (reference sequence). The CDR3 runs to 15 residues. Germline trimming cut 1 base from V and 2 bases from J; bases unmatched to any gene: 1. CDR3 sequence: CASSQGLADTDTQYF. The DNA of the CDR3 is TGTGCCAGCAGCCAAGGACTAGCGGACACAGATACGCAGTATTTT.

This clonotype was picked up a small number of times. The CDR3 is CASSPLGPSSYNEQFF. As DNA, the CDR3 is TGTGCCAGCAGTCCCCTCGGACCCAGCTCCTACAATGAGCAGTTCTTC. This sequence joins TRBV25-1 and TRBJ2-1; D is ambiguous. Germline V gives CDR1 MGHDK, CDR2 SYGVNS. The CDR3 extends over 16 amino acids. Trimming shortened V by 5 bases and J by 0 bases, and 14 bases separated the two germline ends.

This clonotype was seen many times. This rearrangement joins TRBV20-1 to TRBJ2-7; no firm D call. CDR1 and CDR2 (germline): DFQATT, SNEGSKA (reference sequence). CDR3 length: 14 residues. V dropped 5 bases and J dropped 3 bases, with 17 bases sitting between them. CDR3 region: CSADGSQPLYEQYF. The CDR3, as DNA: TGCAGTGCTGATGGGTCGCAGCCTCTCTACGAGCAGTACTTC.

V gene TRBV7-8 combines with J gene TRBJ1-4, with D perhaps TRBD1 (5 bases). Deletions cut 5 bases from V and 8 bases from J, with 15 bases between. The CDR3 spans 14 residues. Germline CDR1 is SGHVS and CDR2 is FQNEAQ. The CDR3 here is CASSLAGGGEKLFF. As DNA, the CDR3 is TGTGCCAGCAGCCTCGCGGGGGGAGGGGAAAAACTGTTTTTT.

This clonotype was seen many times. The chain links TRBV7-2 to TRBJ2-5, with 10 positions matching TRBD2. Germline CDR1 and CDR2: SGHTA and FQGNSA. This CDR3 has 16 amino acids. The ends lost 5 bases at V and 2 bases at J; junction bases unmatched: 8. The CDR3: CASSPTLTSGQETQYF. The CDR3 region has the DNA TGTGCCAGCAGCCCTACGCTGACTAGCGGGCAAGAGACCCAGTACTTC.

This clonotype appeared many times. The chain recombines TRBV20-1 with TRBJ2-5, with 7 bases matching TRBD1. The CDR3 runs to 14 residues. Germline loops: CDR1 DFQATT, CDR2 SNEGSKA (reference sequence). The ends lost 0 bases at V and 5 bases at J; junction bases unmatched: 6. The CDR3 sequence is CSARDTQGQETQYF. CDR3 bases: TGCAGTGCTAGAGATACGCAGGGACAGGAGACCCAGTACTTC.